These 28 T cell receptor beta chains were sequenced from one sample in a study of blood T cell repertoires in COVID-19. Here immunoSEQ multiplex PCR was the method, and the copy in TCRdb shows in-frame clones only, minus some. The table has 140,000 to 150,000 clones, 84% seen once. Sequences were obtained from PBMCs or T cells enriched from blood (not recorded which). These TCRs come from a woman between 50 and 59 years old who had been exposed to COVID-19.

This rearrangement joins TRBV5-1 to TRBJ1-5, with D perhaps matching TRBD1 (6 bases). Between the trimmed V and J ends, which lost 4 bases and 7 bases, there was a span of 18 bases. Per the germline V gene, CDR1 is SGHRS and CDR2 is YFSETQ. CDR3 length: 15 amino acids. The CDR3 sequence is CASSADSSPRQPQHF. The DNA of the CDR3 is TGCGCCAGCAGCGCGGACAGTTCCCCGAGACAGCCCCAGCATTTT. Variable domain in full (rest from reference TRBV5-1 and TRBJ1-5): KAGVTQTPRYLIKTRGQQVTLSCSPISGHRSVSWYQQTPGQGLQFLFEYFSETQRNKGNFPGRFSGRQFSNSRSEMNVSTLELGDSALYLCASSADSSPRQPQHFGDGTRLSIL.

The chain couples TRBV7-2 to TRBJ2-7; possible D gene TRBD2, 7 bases. Trimming removed 5 bases from V and 3 bases from J, with 17 bases in between. This CDR3 contains 15 residues. Germline V gene data show CDR1 as SGHTA and CDR2 as FQGNSA. The CDR3 loop is CASSQRGGRYYEQYF. The CDR3 coding sequence is TGTGCCAGCAGCCAGAGGGGGGGGCGCTACTACGAGCAGTACTTC.

This chain uses TRBV11-2 with TRBJ2-2, with 7 bases that match TRBD2. V lost 8 bases, J lost 0 bases, and 6 bases stayed unmatched. Germline-derived CDR1 and CDR2 are SGHAT and FQNNGV. The CDR3 contains 15 residues. DNA of the CDR3: TGTGCCAGCGGGGTGGGAGGGACGAACACCGGGGAGCTGTTTTTT. Amino acids: CASGVGGTNTGELFF.

The CDR3 here is CSVDRRDRGLGTQYF. CDR3 sequence (DNA): TGCAGCGTTGACCGCCGGGACAGGGGGCTGGGGACCCAGTACTTC. V and J are TRBV29-1 and TRBJ2-5; TRBD1 aligns across 12 bases. CDR3 length: 15 residues. Trimming at V came to 3 bases and at J to 7 bases, leaving 9 bases not matched to a gene. Germline CDR1 SQVTM, CDR2 ANQGSEA. Together with reference TRBV29-1 and TRBJ2-5, the CDR3 gives the full variable domain: SAVISQKPSRDICQRGTSLTIQCQVDSQVTMMFWYRQQPGQSLTLIATANQGSEATYESGFVIDKFPISRPNLTFSTLTVSNMSPEDSSIYLCSVDRRDRGLGTQYFGPGTRLLVL.

The genes are TRBV14 and TRBJ2-2; unclear D gene. CDR3 length: 12 residues. CDR1 is SGHDN, CDR2 FVKESK, per germline. With 3 bases removed from V and 7 bases from J, the gap between germline ends came to 6 bases. CDR3 nucleotide sequence: TGTGCCAGCAGCCAGACTCACGGGGAGCTGTTTTTT. This encodes CASSQTHGELFF.

This clone was counted only a few times. The V and J genes are TRBV19 and TRBJ1-5; D ambiguous. Germline CDR1 and CDR2: LNHDA and SQIVND (reference sequence). Trimming stripped 2 bases from V and 5 bases from J, with 13 bases between. This CDR3 has 15 residues. CDR3 sequence: CASSISMGSYQPQHF. The CDR3 DNA reads TGTGCCAGTAGTATATCGATGGGCAGTTATCAGCCCCAGCATTTT.

The rearrangement links TRBV6-2 or TRBV6-3 to TRBJ1-3, with D uncertain. The ends were cut back, 6 bases at V and 0 bases at J, with 12 bases in the middle. Germline CDR1 is MNHEY and CDR2 is SVGEGT. This CDR3 has 15 residues. CDR3 loop: CASSLAGFSGNTIYF. CDR3 nucleotides: TGTGCCAGCAGCCTCGCTGGCTTCTCTGGAAACACCATATATTTT.

This clone was detected a few times. V gene TRBV7-9 combines with J gene TRBJ1-1; 8 bases fit TRBD1. This CDR3 spans 16 amino acids. Germline V lookup: CDR1 SEHNR, CDR2 FQNEAQ (reference sequence). J lost 1 base, V lost 3 bases, and 7 bases had no gene match. CDR3 amino acids: CASSFSTGGRNTEAFF. In DNA form, the CDR3 reads TGTGCCAGCAGCTTCAGCACAGGGGGGAGGAACACTGAAGCTTTCTTT.

The rearrangement joins TRBV7-9 to TRBJ2-2, with 7 positions matching TRBD1. This CDR3 is built from 15 residues. CDR1 is SEHNR, CDR2 FQNEAQ, per germline (reference sequence). V was pared by 5 bases and J by 0 bases, with 3 bases of the junction left unmatched. CDR3 residues: CASSRDRANTGELFF. For the CDR3, the DNA is TGTGCCAGCAGCCGTGACAGGGCGAACACCGGGGAGCTGTTTTTT.

The chain combines TRBV7-8 with TRBJ2-1, with TRBD2 identical over 11 bases. CDR1 SGHVS and CDR2 FQNEAQ come from the germline V gene. The CDR3 runs 18 residues. Trimming at V came to 0 bases and at J to 3 bases, leaving 7 bases not matched to a gene. In DNA form, the CDR3 reads TGTGCCAGCAGCTTAGCGCGACGACTAGCGGGAATCTACAATGAGCAGTTCTTC. Its translation: CASSLARRLAGIYNEQFF.

In this sample, this clone turned up many times. The chain uses TRBV7-8 and TRBJ1-2, with D perhaps TRBD1 (6 bases). CDR3 length equals 13 residues. CDR1 is SGHVS, CDR2 FQNEAQ, per germline. The V and J ends lost 5 bases and 7 bases respectively, with 14 bases between them. CDR3 protein: CASSATGFRGYTF. CDR3 sequence (DNA): TGTGCCAGCAGCGCCACAGGGTTCCGTGGCTACACCTTC.

The chain links TRBV5-6 to TRBJ2-7, with 8 positions matching TRBD1. The V and J ends lost 5 bases and 6 bases, in that order; junction bases with no gene match: 13. The length of the CDR3 is 15 residues. The germline CDR1 and CDR2 sequences are SGHDT and YYEEEE. As DNA, the CDR3 is TGTGCCAGCAGTTTCGGACAGGGAACTTCTTTCGAGCAGTACTTC. Residues: CASSFGQGTSFEQYF.

The V gene is TRBV5-6, the J gene TRBJ2-5; 7 bases map to TRBD1. Germline V gene sequence: CDR1 SGHDT, CDR2 YYEEEE. This CDR3 comprises 14 residues. For the CDR3, the DNA is TGTCCCCCCGAGGGACAGCGGTACCAAGAGACCCAGTACTTC. Translated, it gives CPPEGQRYQETQYF.

This clone showed up just once. The chain is built from TRBV5-4 and TRBJ2-3; possible D gene TRBD1, 6 bases. This CDR3 has 16 residues. Between the trimmed V and J ends, which lost 0 bases and 1 base, there was a span of 12 bases. Germline loops: CDR1 SGHNT, CDR2 YYREEE (reference sequence). CDR3 loop: CASSLARPGGTDTQYF. The CDR3 coding sequence is TGTGCCAGCAGCTTGGCCCGTCCAGGGGGCACAGATACGCAGTATTTT.

The chain recombines TRBV19 with TRBJ1-5; D is undetermined. Between the trimmed V and J ends, which lost 3 bases and 4 bases, there was a span of 13 bases. The germline gives CDR1 LNHDA, CDR2 SQIVND (reference sequence). The CDR3 spans 15 residues. CDR3 residues: CASSIPLAVNQPQHF. In DNA form, the CDR3 reads TGTGCCAGTAGTATCCCATTGGCCGTGAATCAGCCCCAGCATTTT.

The chain has TRBV7-9 and TRBJ2-7, with 7 bases that match TRBD1. Germline V gives CDR1 SEHNR, CDR2 FQNEAQ (reference sequence). With 4 bases clipped from V and 1 base from J, the junction kept 4 bases outside the gene matches. The length of the CDR3 is 14 residues. The CDR3 region has the DNA TGTGCCAGCAGCTCCGGGGACAGTTCCTACGAGCAGTACTTC. Protein: CASSSGDSSYEQYF.

The chain carries TRBV7-2 and TRBJ2-2; TRBD2 matches at 16 bases. CDR3 length: 18 amino acids. The V and J ends lost 5 bases and 3 bases, in that order; junction bases with no gene match: 6. Looked up from germline, CDR1 is SGHTA and CDR2 is FQGNSA. The CDR3 DNA reads as TGTGCCAGCAGCATCCCGGGACTAGCGGGGGGGCACACCGGGGAGCTGTTTTTT. As protein: CASSIPGLAGGHTGELFF.

The chain couples TRBV11-2 to TRBJ2-1, with a weak D call TRBD1 (6 bases). Germline V gene sequence: CDR1 SGHAT, CDR2 FQNNGV. The germline V and J ends were trimmed by 10 bases and 0 bases, with 10 bases remaining between them. The CDR3 consists of 13 residues. The CDR3 coding sequence is TGTGCCACCCAGGGGAACTCCTACAATGAGCAGTTCTTC. This encodes CATQGNSYNEQFF.

J is TRBJ2-5 and V is TRBV7-6; 7 positions agree with TRBD2. Germline CDR1 SGHVS, CDR2 FNYEAQ. The length of the CDR3 is 16 residues. Germline trimming cut 0 bases from V and 4 bases from J; bases unmatched to any gene: 8. Here the CDR3 reads CASSLAGGTVGETQYF. Written as DNA, the CDR3 is TGTGCCAGCAGCTTAGCGGGGGGGACCGTCGGAGAGACCCAGTACTTC.

Here the CDR3 DNA reads TGTGCCAGTAGGGGGGACAGAAACACTGAAGCTTTCTTT. Protein sequence: CASRGDRNTEAFF. The rearrangement uses TRBV19 and TRBJ1-1; TRBD1 agrees at 7 bases. The germline V gene has CDR1 LNHDA and CDR2 SQIVND (reference sequence). The CDR3 runs 13 residues. The V segment lost 6 bases and the J segment 2 bases; nucleotides outside the gene matches: 3.

The chain employs TRBV2 and TRBJ2-7, with D hard to call. This CDR3 spans 11 amino acids. Germline V gene data show CDR1 as SNHLY and CDR2 as FYNNEI. Trimming stripped 7 bases from V and 7 bases from J, with 11 bases between. The DNA for the CDR3 is TGTGCCAGCACTAGGTCTAGGGAGCAGTACTTC. Translation: CASTRSREQYF.

The V call is TRBV29-1, the J call TRBJ2-7, with TRBD2 matching 8 bases. After removal of 6 bases from V and 0 bases from J, the junction contained 7 bases not matched to a gene. This CDR3 has 14 residues. Germline V CDR1 and CDR2: SQVTM, ANQGSEA. In DNA, the CDR3 is TGCAGCGTGGGGGGACTAGGAGGCTCCTACGAGCAGTACTTC. Translation: CSVGGLGGSYEQYF.

The rearrangement joins TRBV18 to TRBJ2-7; 7 bases agree with TRBD2. Trimming cost V 2 bases and J 0 bases; bases outside gene matches: 7. The germline CDR1 and CDR2 sequences are KGHSH and LQKENI. The CDR3 consists of 16 residues. The CDR3 sequence: CASSPRGAGTSYEQYF. CDR3 coding DNA: TGTGCCAGCTCACCAAGGGGAGCGGGAACCTCCTACGAGCAGTACTTC. The whole variable domain, remainder taken from reference TRBV18 and TRBJ2-7, is NAGVMQNPRHLVRRRGQEARLRCSPMKGHSHVYWYRQLPEEGLKFMVYLQKENIIDESGMPKERFSAEFPKEGPSILRIQQVVRGDSAAYFCASSPRGAGTSYEQYFGPGTRLTVT.

The V call is TRBV3-1 (or the pseudogene TRBV3-2), the J call TRBJ2-2; the D gene is possibly TRBD1 (6 bases). The CDR3 length is 13 residues. Between the trimmed V and J ends, which lost 6 bases and 6 bases, there was a span of 11 bases. Germline assignment: CDR1 LGHDT and CDR2 YNNKEL (reference sequence). For the CDR3, the DNA is TGTGCCAGCAGTTACAGGGTGGCCGGGGAGCTGTTTTTT. Its translation is CASSYRVAGELFF.

This clone was counted a single time. The V call is TRBV7-2, the J call TRBJ1-4, with a tentative D call TRBD1 (5 bases). Trimming took 4 bases from V and 10 from J, leaving 19 bases between them. This CDR3 is built from 15 residues. Germline CDR1 SGHTA, CDR2 FQGNSA. Here the CDR3 DNA reads TGTGCCAGCAGCTCCAAAGTACAGGCCCAGCGAAAACTGTTTTTT. Protein sequence: CASSSKVQAQRKLFF.

In DNA form, the CDR3 reads TGCGCCAGCAGCTTTGGACTAGCGGGGAGCACAGATACGCAGTATTTT. It specifies CASSFGLAGSTDTQYF. The genes are TRBV5-1 and TRBJ2-3; 12 bases align to TRBD2. Germline CDR1 reads SGHRS; CDR2 reads YFSETQ. V was pared by 2 bases and J by 0 bases, with 1 base of the junction left unmatched. The CDR3 has 16 amino acids.

The chain has TRBV7-2 and TRBJ2-2, with D maybe TRBD1 (6 bases). V gave up 5 bases and J gave up 4 bases, with 8 bases separating them. Germline V lookup: CDR1 SGHTA, CDR2 FQGNSA. The CDR3 loop spans 13 amino acids. The CDR3 coding sequence is TGTGCCAGCAGCCCAGGGGTCACCGGGGAGCTGTTTTTT. The encoded protein is CASSPGVTGELFF.

This chain uses TRBV9 with TRBJ1-2, with TRBD1 matching 7 bases. V lost 0 bases and J lost 8; bases outside the gene matches: 13. The length of the CDR3 is 16 residues. The V gene's germline CDR1 is SGDLS and CDR2 YYNGEE. In DNA form, the CDR3 reads TGTGCCAGCAGCGTAGAAGGCAGGGGGGAATTGGGCGGCTACACCTTC. It specifies CASSVEGRGELGGYTF.